This T cell receptor beta chain emerged from a study of shared T cell receptors in the human thymus. The protocol was immunoSEQ multiplex PCR, while the TCRdb copy is restricted to in-frame clones and leaves out a portion. The table records approximately 580,000 clones, about four fifths of them present only once. This clone is a singleton in its sample. Trimming cost V 0 bases and J 14 bases; bases outside gene matches: 6. Germline V gives CDR1 LGHNT, CDR2 FRNRAP. There are 13 residues in the CDR3. Another study also made use of these data, one on human thymus T cells.

This receptor was obtained from a boy under two years old with a congenital heart defect. The gene calls are TRBV12-5 and TRBJ2-1; 8 bases agree with TRBD2. Specimen: thymocytes. The CDR3 nucleotides are TGTGCTAGTGGTTTGGTACGGGGGACTAGTAAGTTCTTC. This translates into CASGLVRGTSKFF.